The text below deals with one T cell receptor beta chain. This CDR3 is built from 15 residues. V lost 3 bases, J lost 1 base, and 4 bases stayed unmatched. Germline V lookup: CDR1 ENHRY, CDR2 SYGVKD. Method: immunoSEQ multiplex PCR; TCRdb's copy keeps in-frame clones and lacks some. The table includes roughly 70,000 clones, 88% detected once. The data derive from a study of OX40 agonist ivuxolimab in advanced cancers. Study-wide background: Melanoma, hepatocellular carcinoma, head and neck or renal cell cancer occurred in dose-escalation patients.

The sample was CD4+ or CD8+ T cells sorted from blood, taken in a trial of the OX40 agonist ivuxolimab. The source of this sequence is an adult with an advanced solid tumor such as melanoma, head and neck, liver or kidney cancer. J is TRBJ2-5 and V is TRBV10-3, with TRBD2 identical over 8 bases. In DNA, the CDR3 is TGTGCCATCAGTGATGTAGCGGGGTCCCAAGAGACCCAGTACTTC. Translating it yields CAISDVAGSQETQYF.